This passage covers 27 T cell receptor beta chains from one sample sequenced in a study of blood T cells in healthy people across ages. It was with a sample-barcoded 5' primer and a J-beta primer mix that a second PCR of about 6 to 12 cycles was run. TCRdb re-analysed the 5' RACE reads in MiXCR, keeping a single row per CDR3 protein. The sample shows about 1 million distinct CDR3 sequences, about 25% of them seen only once. These data were likewise used in another study, on T cells of mothers and their children.

Specimen: blood. Every receptor here comes from a girl aged 2 to 10 in good health.

This clonotype was detected ten times or more. The V gene is TRBV20-1, the J gene TRBJ2-3; 7 bases are shared with TRBD2. Per the germline V gene, CDR1 is DFQATT and CDR2 is SNEGSKA (reference sequence). The CDR3 runs 14 residues. The junction had 8 bases not matched to a gene; V was cut back by 6 bases and J by 2 bases. CDR3 in DNA: TGCAGTGCCGCGGGAGACTACATCACAGATACGCAGTATTTT. This encodes CSAAGDYITDTQYF.

The gene calls are TRBV5-1 and TRBJ1-2; D not resolved. CDR1 is SGHRS, CDR2 YFSETQ, per germline. The CDR3 has 13 residues. V shed 1 base and J shed 5 bases, with 9 bases lying between them. The CDR3 protein is CASSLPDLYGYTF. The DNA for the CDR3 is TGCGCCAGCAGCTTGCCGGACCTTTATGGCTACACCTTC.

This clonotype was found a few times. The chain couples TRBV11-2 to TRBJ2-4; D unclear. The V and J ends lost 6 bases and 6 bases respectively, with 9 bases between them. Germline V gives CDR1 SGHAT, CDR2 FQNNGV. The CDR3 contains 12 residues. CDR3 region: CASSNALNIQYF. The CDR3, as DNA: TGTGCCAGCAGTAACGCTCTAAACATTCAGTACTTC.

The chain employs TRBV20-1 and TRBJ1-2; tentatively, D is TRBD1 (6 bases). Germline loops: CDR1 DFQATT, CDR2 SNEGSKA (reference sequence). Trimming removed 5 bases at V and 6 bases at J, with 16 bases between. The CDR3 spans 13 residues. The CDR3 sequence: CSAGPTGPDGYTF. The DNA of the CDR3 is TGCAGTGCTGGGCCGACAGGCCCCGATGGCTACACCTTC.

This clonotype was counted a few times. The V call is TRBV4-1, the J call TRBJ2-1; D gene uncertain. The CDR3 runs 16 residues. The germline V gene encodes CDR1 MGHRA and CDR2 YSYEKL. V was pared by 2 bases and J by 0 bases, with 11 bases between. In DNA form, the CDR3 reads TGCGCCAGCAGCCAACGGGTCCAGGACTCCTACAATGAGCAGTTCTTC. Translated, it gives CASSQRVQDSYNEQFF.

This clonotype was observed a few times. This chain connects TRBV2 to TRBJ2-7, with a weak D call TRBD2 (6 bases). The V gene lost 3 bases and the J gene lost 2 bases, with 8 bases spanning the gap. Germline values: CDR1 SNHLY, CDR2 FYNNEI. The length of the CDR3 is 13 residues. The CDR3 bases are TGTGCCAGCAGTGAGGGGAGGCCCTACGAGCAGTACTTC. Amino acid sequence: CASSEGRPYEQYF.

This clonotype was observed a handful of times. The chain carries TRBV9 and TRBJ2-7; D is unclear. The V gene's germline CDR1 is SGDLS and CDR2 YYNGEE. The V and J ends lost 4 bases and 3 bases respectively, with 8 bases between them. This CDR3 spans 12 amino acids. For the CDR3, the DNA is TGTGCCAGCAGCTCCAACGGCTACGAGCAGTACTTC. Amino acid sequence: CASSSNGYEQYF. Full variable domain (remainder filled in from reference TRBV9 and TRBJ2-7): DSGVTQTPKHLITATGQRVTLRCSPRSGDLSVYWYQQSLDQGLQFLIQYYNGEERAKGNILERFSAQQFPDLHSELNLSSLELGDSALYFCASSSNGYEQYFGPGTRLTVT.

V usage is TRBV7-9 and J usage is TRBJ1-2, with TRBD1 as a possible D gene (5 bases). This CDR3 comprises 15 residues. V was shortened by 1 base and J by 3 bases, with 12 bases between the two germline ends. Germline lookup yields CDR1 SEHNR and CDR2 FQNEAQ (reference sequence). The CDR3 DNA is TGTGCCAGCAGCTTAGTAGGGAAGGGGTACTATGGCTACACCTTC. Its protein is CASSLVGKGYYGYTF.

The CDR3 is CASSYPFEQYF. CDR3 coding DNA: TGTGCCAGCTCCTACCCTTTTGAGCAGTACTTC. The genes are TRBV2 and TRBJ2-7; D is unresolved. CDR1 is SNHLY, CDR2 FYNNEI, per germline. V was pared by 8 bases and J by 7 bases, with 12 bases between. The length of the CDR3 is 11 residues.

The chain employs TRBV28 and TRBJ2-4, with TRBD2 identical over 14 bases. The CDR3 runs to 17 residues. Germline values: CDR1 MDHEN, CDR2 SYDVKM. Trimming removed 4 bases from V and 3 bases from J; junction bases left unmatched: 5. CDR3 nucleotides: TGTGCCAGCAGTTCGGGACTAGCGGGAGAGGTCAAAAACATTCAGTACTTC. This gives the protein CASSSGLAGEVKNIQYF.

This clonotype appeared many times. The chain combines TRBV11-2 with TRBJ2-1, with 10 bases aligning to TRBD2. Germline lookup yields CDR1 SGHAT and CDR2 FQNNGV. The V and J ends lost 5 bases and 2 bases, in that order; junction bases with no gene match: 3. This CDR3 has 15 amino acids. The CDR3 sequence: CASSLSGGPYNEQFF. The CDR3 DNA follows: TGTGCCAGCAGCCTTAGCGGGGGGCCCTACAATGAGCAGTTCTTC.

This clonotype was found many times. The chain uses TRBV9 and TRBJ2-3; 8 positions match TRBD1. Germline V gene lookup returns CDR1 SGDLS and CDR2 YYNGEE. The CDR3 sequence is 16 residues long. Unmatched junction bases numbered 7, after V lost 3 bases and J lost 1 base. This CDR3 is CASSGPGGARTDTQYF. The CDR3 nucleotides read TGTGCCAGCAGCGGTCCAGGGGGCGCGCGCACAGATACGCAGTATTTT.

The chain joins TRBV13 to TRBJ2-2; the D is unclear. Per the germline V gene, CDR1 is PRHDT and CDR2 is FYEKMQ (reference sequence). The V end lost 2 bases, the J end lost 4 bases, and 8 bases lay between the germline ends. This CDR3 is built from 14 residues. CDR3 DNA sequence: TGTGCCAGCAGCTTAATGTTAGGCACCGGGGAGCTGTTTTTT. This codes for CASSLMLGTGELFF.

In DNA, the CDR3 is TGTGCCATCAGTGGCCCAGGGAAAAGCGAGCAGTACTTC. It translates to CAISGPGKSEQYF. V and J are TRBV10-3 and TRBJ2-5; TRBD1 might be the D (5 bases). The end of the DNA aligns better with TRBJ2-7, so the J call may be wrong. The germline V gene has CDR1 ENHRY and CDR2 SYGVKD. This CDR3 is built from 13 residues.

The sample holds a few counts of this clonotype. This chain connects TRBV20-1 to TRBJ2-1, with 7 positions matching TRBD2. The last part of the DNA fits TRBJ2-5 better; the J call may be wrong. The germline V gene has CDR1 DFQATT and CDR2 SNEGSKA (reference sequence). The CDR3 is 16 amino acids. CDR3 amino acids: CSARGSGLGNVETQYF. Here the CDR3 DNA reads TGCAGTGCTAGAGGTTCAGGACTAGGGAACGTCGAGACCCAGTACTTC.

Only a few counts were recorded for this clonotype. The chain has TRBV27 and TRBJ2-3, with 9 bases fitting TRBD2. Looked up from germline, CDR1 is MNHEY and CDR2 is SMNVEV (reference sequence). The CDR3 has 15 amino acids. J gave up 3 bases and V 3 bases, and 4 bases lay outside the gene matches. The CDR3 DNA reads as TGTGCCAGCAGTTTGCGACTAGCGGCGACAGATACGCAGTATTTT. This codes for CASSLRLAATDTQYF.

This rearrangement joins TRBV28 to TRBJ2-5; TRBD1 matches at 8 bases. Unmatched junction bases numbered 12, after V lost 5 bases and J lost 10 bases. The CDR3 spans 14 residues. CDR1 MDHEN and CDR2 SYDVKM come from the germline V gene. In nucleotides, the CDR3 is TGTGCCAGCAGTCCTATGGACAGGGCGAGGGACCAGTACTTC. Protein sequence: CASSPMDRARDQYF. Full variable domain (missing parts from reference TRBV28 and TRBJ2-5): DVKVTQSSRYLVKRTGEKVFLECVQDMDHENMFWYRQDPGLGLRLIYFSYDVKMKEKGDIPEGYSVSREKKERFSLILESASTNQTSMYLCASSPMDRARDQYFGPGTRLLVL.

This clonotype showed up just a few times. V usage is TRBV6-2 or TRBV6-3 and J usage is TRBJ2-5, with D tentatively TRBD2 (6 bases). The CDR3 sequence is 14 residues long. The germline gives CDR1 MNHEY, CDR2 SVGEGT. Trimming took off 5 bases at V and 7 bases at J, with 17 bases between the two ends. The CDR3 DNA sequence: TGTGCCAGCAGTGGGGACTCTCTGAGCGGGACCCAGTACTTC. It encodes CASSGDSLSGTQYF.

In its sample, this clonotype was seen a few times. The rearrangement uses TRBV6-6 and TRBJ1-1; D remains ambiguous. Trimming took off 2 bases at V and 3 bases at J, with 10 bases between the two ends. The CDR3 totals 14 residues. The germline V gene has CDR1 MNHNY and CDR2 SVGAGI (reference sequence). CDR3 loop: CASSYGELYTEAFF. DNA for the CDR3: TGTGCCAGCAGTTACGGGGAGCTATACACTGAAGCTTTCTTT.

The J gene is TRBJ2-5, the V gene TRBV6-6; tentatively, D is TRBD2 (5 bases). V gave up 5 bases and J gave up 2 bases, with 9 bases separating them. CDR1 and CDR2 from the germline V gene are MNHNY and SVGAGI (reference sequence). CDR3 length: 13 amino acids. CDR3: CASSRLIQETQYF. The CDR3 DNA sequence: TGTGCCAGCAGTCGACTAATTCAAGAGACCCAGTACTTC.

The V and J genes are TRBV24-1 and TRBJ2-5, with a weak D call TRBD2 (5 bases). This CDR3 is 15 amino acids long. V shed 3 bases and J shed 4 bases, with 14 bases lying between them. Germline V lookup: CDR1 KGHDR, CDR2 SFDVKD. CDR3 DNA sequence: TGTGCCACCAGTGATACCAGGAGCGGCACAGAGACCCAGTACTTC. Translated: CATSDTRSGTETQYF.

The chain combines TRBV29-1 with TRBJ2-2, with TRBD1 as a possible D gene (6 bases). Germline V CDR1 and CDR2: SQVTM, ANQGSEA. The CDR3 consists of 13 residues. V lost 7 bases and J lost 4, with 13 bases in between. This CDR3 is CSALQGITGELFF. DNA of the CDR3: TGCAGCGCCTTACAGGGAATCACCGGGGAGCTGTTTTTT.

This clonotype has more than one count but fewer than ten. The chain joins TRBV9 to TRBJ2-5; 12 bases align to TRBD2. CDR3 size: 20 residues. The germline V gene encodes CDR1 SGDLS and CDR2 YYNGEE. With V trimmed by 4 bases and J by 1 base, 17 bases remained unmatched. The CDR3 region is CASSTPWRLAGGSFQETQYF. DNA of the CDR3: TGTGCCAGCAGCACGCCATGGCGGCTAGCGGGGGGGTCGTTCCAAGAGACCCAGTACTTC.

The rearrangement uses TRBV7-2 and TRBJ2-5, with D perhaps matching TRBD1 (6 bases). The assigned J gene may be wrong: the sequence end matches TRBJ2-7 better. The CDR3 runs to 14 residues. Germline loops: CDR1 SGHTA, CDR2 FQGNSA. In nucleotides, the CDR3 is TGTGCCAGCAGACCTCTAGGGGGTGGGGACGAGCAGTACTTC. Translation: CASRPLGGGDEQYF.

This clonotype was detected a few times. V gene TRBV5-1 combines with J gene TRBJ2-5, with D maybe TRBD2 (6 bases). The CDR3 covers 15 residues. CDR1 is SGHRS, CDR2 YFSETQ, per germline. Trimming took off 4 bases at V and 0 bases at J, with 13 bases between the two ends. CDR3 sequence (DNA): TGCGCCAGCAGCCAGGACGGGGGATACCAAGAGACCCAGTACTTC. It encodes CASSQDGGYQETQYF.

The chain has TRBV4-1 and TRBJ2-6, with D unresolved. V shed 0 bases and J shed 9 bases, with 18 bases lying between them. This CDR3 is built from 17 residues. Germline V lookup: CDR1 MGHRA, CDR2 YSYEKL. CDR3 sequence: CASSQELSGGYNNVLTF. For the CDR3, the DNA is TGCGCCAGCAGCCAAGAACTTAGTGGTGGTTATAACAACGTCCTGACTTTC.

This clonotype has only a few counts. J is TRBJ1-1 and V is TRBV2; 8 bases fit TRBD1. The V gene's germline CDR1 is SNHLY and CDR2 FYNNEI. J was trimmed by 4 bases and V by 8 bases; bases with no gene match: 12. There are 15 residues in the CDR3. CDR3 sequence (DNA): TGTGCCAGCGAACTACAAGGACAGGGTGTCACTGAAGCTTTCTTT. Its protein product is CASELQGQGVTEAFF.